Below are 9 T cell receptor beta chains sequenced from a single sample in a study of blood T cell repertoires in COVID-19. Using immunoSEQ multiplex PCR, the repertoire was profiled, and TCRdb retains in-frame clones only, with some absent. This sample has around 270,000 clones, with about four fifths found just once. Sequencing used peripheral blood. The receptors were gathered from a person between 65 and 80 years old with COVID-19, enrolled during active disease.

The rearrangement joins TRBV4-3 to TRBJ1-2, with a weak D call TRBD1 (6 bases). The germline gives CDR1 LGHNA, CDR2 YSLEER. V was pared by 0 bases and J by 5 bases, with 16 bases between. CDR3 size: 16 residues. The CDR3 spells CASSQDAGRGSYGYTF. Here the CDR3 DNA reads TGCGCCAGCAGCCAAGATGCGGGCAGGGGATCTTATGGCTACACCTTC.

This clone showed up just once. The chain joins TRBV19 to TRBJ1-5; 9 bases fit TRBD1. Germline V gene lookup returns CDR1 LNHDA and CDR2 SQIVND (reference sequence). The V gene end was trimmed by 6 bases and the J gene end by 0 bases; junction bases not matched to a gene: 3. There are 15 residues in the CDR3. The CDR3 is CASSRTGVSNQPQHF. The CDR3 coding sequence is TGTGCCAGTAGCCGGACAGGGGTTAGCAATCAGCCCCAGCATTTT.

The chain employs TRBV18 and TRBJ1-1, with 8 bases identical to TRBD1. The CDR3 consists of 15 residues. Per germline, CDR1 KGHSH and CDR2 LQKENI. The V and J ends lost 6 bases and 1 base, in that order; junction bases with no gene match: 7. CDR3 sequence: CASSPIGQGNTEAFF. For the CDR3, the DNA is TGTGCCAGCTCGCCTATCGGACAGGGGAACACTGAAGCTTTCTTT.

CDR3 in amino acids: CASSLNRNTEAFF. DNA for the CDR3: TGTGCCAGCAGCTTAAACAGGAACACTGAAGCTTTCTTT. This chain uses TRBV5-4 with TRBJ1-1, with D hard to call. Germline lookup yields CDR1 SGHNT and CDR2 YYREEE (reference sequence). The CDR3 is 13 residues long. Deletions cut 2 bases from V and 1 base from J, with 6 bases between.

This chain connects TRBV6-2 or TRBV6-3 to TRBJ2-3, with 7 bases matching TRBD1. The V segment lost 1 base and the J segment 5 bases; nucleotides outside the gene matches: 9. The CDR3 spans 16 residues. Germline V lookup: CDR1 MNHEY, CDR2 SVGEGT. CDR3 in DNA: TGTGCCAGCAGTTACTGGGGACAGTCTGTCATAGATACGCAGTATTTT. It translates to CASSYWGQSVIDTQYF.

The chain is built from TRBV4-1 and TRBJ2-3; 7 nucleotides match TRBD1. The CDR3 loop spans 15 amino acids. Germline CDR1 reads MGHRA; CDR2 reads YSYEKL. With V trimmed by 2 bases and J by 2 bases, 4 bases remained unmatched. The DNA for the CDR3 is TGCGCCAGCAGCCAAAAGACAGGGTTCACAGATACGCAGTATTTT. This sequence encodes CASSQKTGFTDTQYF.

The chain joins TRBV19 to TRBJ2-1; TRBD2 matches 7 bases. With 5 bases clipped from V and 7 bases from J, the junction kept 11 bases outside the gene matches. This CDR3 contains 15 residues. Germline V gene sequence: CDR1 LNHDA, CDR2 SQIVND (reference sequence). As DNA, the CDR3 is TGTGCCAGTAGTGCTTGGGAGGGTGGTTGGAATGAGCAGTTCTTC. Amino acids: CASSAWEGGWNEQFF.

The chain carries TRBV10-2 and TRBJ2-1, with D unresolved. CDR1 is WSHSY, CDR2 SAAADI, per germline. The CDR3 has 12 amino acids. The ends were cut back, 3 bases at V and 3 bases at J, with 3 bases in the middle. CDR3 nucleotides: TGCGCCAGCAGTGACAACTACAATGAGCAGTTCTTC. This encodes CASSDNYNEQFF.

V is TRBV3-1 (or the pseudogene TRBV3-2) and J is TRBJ2-5; 12 nucleotides align to TRBD2. The CDR3 consists of 18 residues. Germline CDR1 reads LGHDT; CDR2 reads YNNKEL (reference sequence). Losses at the gene ends were 3 bases for V and 4 bases for J; bases not matched to a gene: 12. Here the CDR3 reads CASSHPKASGGAGETQYF. Written as DNA, the CDR3 is TGTGCCAGCAGCCACCCGAAGGCTAGCGGGGGGGCAGGAGAGACCCAGTACTTC.